The rows below give T cell receptor beta chains drawn from one sample of a study of cytomegalovirus exposure and HLA in healthy donors. Clones were read by immunoSEQ multiplex PCR, and TCRdb kept only the in-frame ones, dropping some. The sample includes some 190,000 clones, roughly 87% of them seen just once. Input material: PBMCs. The source is a boy aged 2 to 9 in good health and CMV-seronegative. Each CDR3 is given without its conserved first and last residue. The order of the fields is clone size, V gene, CDR3 protein. A row's size may be missing; if present it is once, few, many or a size class.

clone size: NA; V gene: TRBV6-1; CDR3 protein: ASGEYSNQPQH
clone size: NA; V gene: TRBV7-2; CDR3 protein: ASSLVSGAGGQNEQF
clone size: NA; V gene: TRBV9; CDR3 protein: ASSAGVVGDKLF
clone size: NA; V gene: TRBV5-6; CDR3 protein: ASSLELAGAGREQY
clone size: once; V gene: TRBV5-1; CDR3 protein: ASSLGAGLGAF
clone size: NA; V gene: TRBV19; CDR3 protein: ASSLTRTGKTGELF
clone size: NA; V gene: TRBV28; CDR3 protein: ASSLALSVGLNEQY
clone size: NA; V gene: TRBV5-1; CDR3 protein: ASSEEGSYNEQF
clone size: NA; V gene: TRBV7-9; CDR3 protein: ASSDNTEKLF
clone size: NA; V gene: TRBV5-1; CDR3 protein: ASSLGLAGGHEQF
clone size: NA; V gene: TRBV30; CDR3 protein: AWRGAFGYT
clone size: NA; V gene: TRBV5-4; CDR3 protein: ASSLQAGGSREQF
clone size: NA; V gene: TRBV9; CDR3 protein: ASSVLPGTGNEKLF
clone size: NA; V gene: TRBV5-1; CDR3 protein: ASSKRADTQY
clone size: NA; V gene: TRBV5-1; CDR3 protein: ASSIGTENQPQH
clone size: NA; V gene: TRBV5-5; CDR3 protein: ASSFLNAGREVRGYT
clone size: NA; V gene: TRBV10-3; CDR3 protein: AISESGGSSEKLF
clone size: few; V gene: TRBV6-5; CDR3 protein: ASRGTSGYEQY
clone size: NA; V gene: TRBV4-1; CDR3 protein: ASSQDGTAQETQY
clone size: NA; V gene: TRBV28; CDR3 protein: ASSTPPGDGYT
clone size: NA; V gene: TRBV1; CDR3 protein: TSSQTFRVQTQY
clone size: once; V gene: TRBV2; CDR3 protein: ASSRDRIHEQY
clone size: NA; V gene: TRBV15; CDR3 protein: ATSRVGSLGSPLH
clone size: NA; V gene: TRBV27; CDR3 protein: ASSSAGATGELF
clone size: few; V gene: TRBV5-6; CDR3 protein: ASSLYSLVGQTY
clone size: few; V gene: TRBV9; CDR3 protein: ARVETRVDQPQH
clone size: NA; V gene: TRBV9; CDR3 protein: ASSVGGTDEKLF
clone size: NA; V gene: TRBV2; CDR3 protein: ASIRTGVNYGYT
clone size: NA; V gene: TRBV4-2; CDR3 protein: ASSQDLARDTDTQY
clone size: NA; V gene: TRBV4-2; CDR3 protein: ASSQSPRGTGGAGTEAF
clone size: NA; V gene: TRBV5-1; CDR3 protein: ASSSPSGRRDNEQF
clone size: NA; V gene: TRBV13; CDR3 protein: ASSLGGLMGETQY
clone size: NA; V gene: TRBV29-1; CDR3 protein: SVETGTILQATQY
clone size: once; V gene: TRBV5-1; CDR3 protein: ASTPTIAQETQY
clone size: NA; V gene: TRBV29-1; CDR3 protein: SVEDYRTAASGYT
clone size: NA; V gene: TRBV28; CDR3 protein: ASSLGFGGALVTYGYT
clone size: NA; V gene: TRBV5-6; CDR3 protein: ASSLSPHEQY
clone size: NA; V gene: TRBV4-2; CDR3 protein: ASSQDALADTGELF